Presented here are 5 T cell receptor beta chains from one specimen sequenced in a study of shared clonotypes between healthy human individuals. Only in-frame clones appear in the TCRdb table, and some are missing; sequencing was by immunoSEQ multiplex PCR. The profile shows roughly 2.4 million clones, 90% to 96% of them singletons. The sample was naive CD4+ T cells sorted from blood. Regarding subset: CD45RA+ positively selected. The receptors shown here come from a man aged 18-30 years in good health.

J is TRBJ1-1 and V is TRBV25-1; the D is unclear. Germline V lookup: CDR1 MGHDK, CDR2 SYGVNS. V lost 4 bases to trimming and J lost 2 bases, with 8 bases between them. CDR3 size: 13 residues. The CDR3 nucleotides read TGTGCCAGCAGTGGATACAGAAACACTGAAGCTTTCTTT. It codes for CASSGYRNTEAFF.

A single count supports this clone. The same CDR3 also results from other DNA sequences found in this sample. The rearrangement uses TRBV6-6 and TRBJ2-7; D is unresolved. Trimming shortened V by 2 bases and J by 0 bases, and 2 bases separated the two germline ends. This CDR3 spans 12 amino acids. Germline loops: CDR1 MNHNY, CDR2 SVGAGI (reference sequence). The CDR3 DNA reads TGTGCCAGCAGTTACGTCTCCTACGAGCAGTACTTC. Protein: CASSYVSYEQYF.

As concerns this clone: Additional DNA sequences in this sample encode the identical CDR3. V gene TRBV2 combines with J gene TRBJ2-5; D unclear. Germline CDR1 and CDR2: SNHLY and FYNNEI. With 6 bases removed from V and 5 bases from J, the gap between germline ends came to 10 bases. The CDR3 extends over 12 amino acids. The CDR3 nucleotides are TGTGCCAGCAGCCCCTCGGGTGAGACCCAGTACTTC. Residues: CASSPSGETQYF. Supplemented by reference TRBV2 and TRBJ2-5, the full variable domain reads EPEVTQTPSHQVTQMGQEVILRCVPISNHLYFYWYRQILGQKVEFLVSFYNNEISEKSEIFDDQFSVERPDGSNFTLKIRSTKLEDSAMYFCASSPSGETQYFGPGTRLLVL.

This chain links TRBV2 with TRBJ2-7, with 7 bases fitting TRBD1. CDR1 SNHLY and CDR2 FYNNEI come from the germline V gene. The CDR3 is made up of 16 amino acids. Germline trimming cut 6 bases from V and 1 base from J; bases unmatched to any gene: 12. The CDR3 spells CASRLEDRVISYEQYF. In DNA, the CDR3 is TGTGCCAGCAGACTGGAAGACAGGGTTATTTCCTACGAGCAGTACTTC.

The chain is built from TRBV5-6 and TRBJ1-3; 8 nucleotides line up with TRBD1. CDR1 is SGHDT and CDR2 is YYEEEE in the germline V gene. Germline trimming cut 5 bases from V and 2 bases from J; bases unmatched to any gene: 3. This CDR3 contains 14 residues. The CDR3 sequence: CASRIQGAGNTIYF. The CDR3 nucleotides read TGTGCCAGCAGAATACAGGGGGCTGGAAACACCATATATTTT.